Following are 25 T cell receptor beta chains from one sample sequenced in a study of T cell responses to AZD1222 COVID-19 vaccine. Repertoires were generated with immunoSEQ multiplex PCR, while TCRdb's copy carries only in-frame clones and drops some. Of about 78,000 clones listed, roughly 87% are singletons. The sample consisted of peripheral blood, taken on day 0 of AZD1222 vaccination. These receptors all come from an adult in good health.

The chain is built from TRBV2 and TRBJ1-1; D uncertain. Germline V gene data show CDR1 as SNHLY and CDR2 as FYNNEI. The V end lost 4 bases, the J end lost 6 bases, and 18 bases lay between the germline ends. CDR3 length: 15 residues. CDR3: CASSVTRSPGPEAFF. The CDR3 coding sequence is TGTGCCAGCAGTGTGACGAGGTCCCCTGGCCCTGAAGCTTTCTTT.

The chain employs TRBV10-3 and TRBJ1-1; weak D call: TRBD1 (6 bases). Germline CDR1 ENHRY, CDR2 SYGVKD. V was shortened by 8 bases and J by 6 bases, with 19 bases between the two germline ends. This CDR3 spans 14 amino acids. The CDR3, as DNA: TGTGCCATCGGTGCTGGACAGTCCCTCGCTGAAGCTTTCTTT. Translated, it gives CAIGAGQSLAEAFF.

The chain couples TRBV12-5 to TRBJ1-2, with D tentatively TRBD1 (6 bases). The V end was cut by 7 bases, the J end by 8 bases, with 20 bases between. CDR1 and CDR2 from the germline V gene are LGHNT and FRNRAP. CDR3 length: 14 amino acids. CDR3 sequence (DNA): TGTGCTAGTGCCCCGTGGGGGGGCCCTGGAGGCTACACCTTC. The encoded protein is CASAPWGGPGGYTF.

J is TRBJ2-1 and V is TRBV7-7; 8 bases fit TRBD2. Germline loops: CDR1 SSHAT, CDR2 FNYEAQ (reference sequence). V was clipped by 4 bases and J by 6 bases; unmatched bases: 5. CDR3 length: 14 amino acids. CDR3 loop: CASSSAGGGNEQFF. The DNA of the CDR3 is TGTGCCAGCAGCTCGGCGGGAGGCGGCAATGAGCAGTTCTTC. The full variable domain, completed using reference TRBV7-7 and TRBJ2-1, is GAGVSQSPRYKVTKRGQDVTLRCDPISSHATLYWYQQALGQGPEFLTYFNYEAQPDKSGLPSDRFSAERPEGSISTLTIQRTEQRDSAMYRCASSSAGGGNEQFFGPGTRLTVL.

This clone was counted between two and nine times. The chain recombines TRBV19 with TRBJ1-1, with 8 bases identical to TRBD1. There are 13 residues in the CDR3. Germline lookup yields CDR1 LNHDA and CDR2 SQIVND (reference sequence). V dropped 9 bases and J dropped 4; count of bases not matched to a gene: 7. The CDR3 sequence: CASWAGGVTEAFF. The CDR3, as DNA: TGTGCCAGCTGGGCAGGGGGCGTCACTGAAGCTTTCTTT.

The table lists this clone with a few counts. J is TRBJ2-3 and V is TRBV6-1; TRBD2 aligns across 7 bases. The germline V gene encodes CDR1 MNHNS and CDR2 SASEGT. With V trimmed by 0 bases and J by 6 bases, 12 bases remained unmatched. This CDR3 is built from 17 residues. CDR3: CASSEASLAAPGDTQYF. CDR3 DNA: TGTGCCAGCAGTGAAGCTTCCCTAGCGGCCCCGGGCGATACGCAGTATTTT.

This clone was picked up one time. V is TRBV7-9 and J is TRBJ2-7; tentatively, D is TRBD2 (7 bases). The CDR3 contains 18 residues. V was trimmed by 5 bases and J by 5 bases, leaving 28 bases between them. In germline, CDR1 is SEHNR, CDR2 FQNEAQ (reference sequence). CDR3 amino acids: CASSKRGGARDHWDEQYF. For the CDR3, the DNA is TGTGCCAGCAGCAAACGAGGGGGGGCGCGGGACCACTGGGACGAGCAGTACTTC.

The V and J genes are TRBV7-6 and TRBJ1-1, with TRBD1 as a possible D gene (6 bases). Germline V gene lookup returns CDR1 SGHVS and CDR2 FNYEAQ. V lost 2 bases, J lost 4 bases, and 11 bases lay in between. The CDR3 loop spans 14 amino acids. CDR3 sequence reads: CASSLNPGATEAFF. The CDR3 DNA follows: TGTGCCAGCAGCTTAAACCCGGGGGCCACTGAAGCTTTCTTT.

The chain is built from TRBV24-1 and TRBJ2-3, with 9 bases fitting TRBD2. The CDR3 is 17 amino acids. With 3 bases clipped from V and 2 bases from J, the junction kept 8 bases outside the gene matches. Germline CDR1 KGHDR, CDR2 SFDVKD. The CDR3 is CATSDLGTSSNTDTQYF. The DNA for the CDR3 is TGTGCCACCAGTGATCTGGGGACTAGCAGCAACACAGATACGCAGTATTTT.

The chain is built from TRBV10-3 and TRBJ2-6; 8 bases match TRBD1. Germline V gives CDR1 ENHRY, CDR2 SYGVKD. Unmatched junction bases numbered 13, after V lost 2 bases and J lost 1 base. The length of the CDR3 is 20 residues. The CDR3, as DNA: TGTGCCATCAGTGAGGAGGGCAGGGGGCTTGGTAGGTCTGGGGCCAACGTCCTGACTTTC. Its translation is CAISEEGRGLGRSGANVLTF.

The chain couples TRBV7-3 to TRBJ2-3; D is perhaps TRBD1 or TRBD2 (5 bases each). The germline CDR1 and CDR2 sequences are SGHTA and FQGTGA. Trimming cost V 1 base and J 6 bases, with 8 bases left between them. This CDR3 is 13 amino acids long. CDR3 residues: CASSLMGEDTQYF. The CDR3 nucleotides are TGTGCCAGCAGCTTAATGGGGGAGGATACGCAGTATTTT. Using reference TRBV7-3 and TRBJ2-3 for the parts outside the CDR3, the full variable domain is GAGVSQTPSNKVTEKGKYVELRCDPISGHTALYWYRQSLGQGPEFLIYFQGTGAADDSGLPNDRFFAVRPEGSVSTLKIQRTERGDSAVYLCASSLMGEDTQYFGPGTRLTVL.

The chain combines TRBV11-2 with TRBJ1-1; no clear D. V lost 4 bases and J 5 bases, leaving 8 bases between the germline ends. Germline CDR1 and CDR2: SGHAT and FQNNGV. This CDR3 is built from 12 residues. The CDR3 DNA reads as TGTGCCAGCAGCTGGGTGGGAACTGAAGCTTTCTTT. As protein: CASSWVGTEAFF.

This clone was observed a single time. The gene calls are TRBV7-9 and TRBJ2-5; D gene ambiguous. Germline V CDR1 and CDR2: SEHNR, FQNEAQ (reference sequence). V was clipped by 1 base and J by 5 bases, with 11 bases between them. The CDR3 extends over 14 amino acids. The CDR3 DNA reads TGTGCCAGCAGCTTAGGCACCGCATACGAGACCCAGTACTTC. Protein sequence: CASSLGTAYETQYF. Looking up the rest from reference TRBV7-9 and TRBJ2-5 gives the full variable domain: DTGVSQNPRHKITKRGQNVTFRCDPISEHNRLYWYRQTLGQGPEFLTYFQNEAQLEKSRLLSDRFSAERPKGSFSTLEIQRTEQGDSAMYLCASSLGTAYETQYFGPGTRLLVL.

The chain uses TRBV10-3 and TRBJ1-5; D might be TRBD1 (6 bases). Germline V lookup: CDR1 ENHRY, CDR2 SYGVKD. The CDR3 is made up of 15 amino acids. V was trimmed by 7 bases and J by 1 base, leaving 14 bases between them. CDR3 sequence reads: CAINEQGRSNQPQHF. Here the CDR3 DNA reads TGTGCCATCAATGAACAGGGTAGGAGCAATCAGCCCCAGCATTTT.

The rearrangement links TRBV5-5 to TRBJ1-2; D gene uncertain. This CDR3 spans 13 amino acids. Germline V gives CDR1 SGHKS, CDR2 YYEKEE (reference sequence). V shed 4 bases and J shed 4 bases, with 11 bases lying between them. The CDR3 nucleotides read TGTGCCAGCAGCCCCTATTGGAGCTATGGCTACACCTTC. Translating gives CASSPYWSYGYTF.

This rearrangement joins TRBV11-1 to TRBJ1-1; D call uncertain. CDR3 length equals 11 residues. Germline loops: CDR1 SGHAT, CDR2 FQDESV (reference sequence). The V gene lost 6 bases and the J gene lost 2 bases, with 4 bases spanning the gap. The CDR3 DNA follows: TGTGCCAGCAGACAAAACACTGAAGCTTTCTTT. Translated: CASRQNTEAFF.

The V call is TRBV6-5, the J call TRBJ1-1; TRBD1 might be the D (5 bases). The germline V gene encodes CDR1 MNHEY and CDR2 SVGAGI. V dropped 4 bases and J dropped 4 bases, with 13 bases sitting between them. This CDR3 contains 14 residues. The CDR3 nucleotides read TGTGCCAGCAGTTTGGTCAGGGTGTCCACTGAAGCTTTCTTT. Translation gives CASSLVRVSTEAFF.

The V gene is TRBV18, the J gene TRBJ1-5; 7 bases are shared with TRBD1. There are 15 residues in the CDR3. V shed 4 bases, J shed 2 bases, and the junction held 5 bases outside the gene matches. Germline CDR1 KGHSH, CDR2 LQKENI. CDR3 bases: TGTGCCAGCTCACTCGGACAGGCTGGCAATCAGCCCCAGCATTTT. Translated, it gives CASSLGQAGNQPQHF.

The chain couples TRBV7-3 to TRBJ2-2; no clear D. Trimming removed 4 bases at V and 4 bases at J, with 7 bases between. This CDR3 region has 13 residues. Germline V gives CDR1 SGHTA, CDR2 FQGTGA. The CDR3 DNA sequence: TGTGCCAGCAGCTATTTAGGCACCGGGGAGCTGTTTTTT. This encodes CASSYLGTGELFF.

This sequence joins TRBV28 and TRBJ1-5; no clear D gene. CDR1 MDHEN and CDR2 SYDVKM come from the germline V gene. CDR3 length: 13 amino acids. V lost 3 bases, J lost 1 base, and 4 bases lay in between. The CDR3, as DNA: TGTGCCAGCAGTTTGGTGAGCAATCAGCCCCAGCATTTT. Its protein is CASSLVSNQPQHF.

The V gene is TRBV10-3, the J gene TRBJ1-6; D not certain. CDR3 length: 15 residues. The V end lost 4 bases, the J end lost 6 bases, and 13 bases lay between the germline ends. CDR1 ENHRY and CDR2 SYGVKD come from the germline V gene. The CDR3 DNA follows: TGTGCCATCAGTGCAGCCGGGAGAATTAATTCACCCCTCCACTTT. Translating it yields CAISAAGRINSPLHF.

The V gene is TRBV18, the J gene TRBJ2-2, with D tentatively TRBD2 (5 bases). V shed 2 bases and J shed 2 bases, with 12 bases lying between them. Germline assignment: CDR1 KGHSH and CDR2 LQKENI. This CDR3 comprises 16 residues. CDR3 sequence reads: CASSPGSSRNTGELFF. The CDR3 coding sequence is TGTGCCAGCTCACCAGGGAGTAGCCGAAACACCGGGGAGCTGTTTTTT.

The chain has TRBV30 and TRBJ2-7; TRBD2 matches at 8 bases. This CDR3 comprises 14 residues. V was clipped by 5 bases and J by 3 bases; unmatched bases: 9. Germline assignment: CDR1 GTSNPN and CDR2 SVGIG (reference sequence). DNA for the CDR3: TGTGCCTGGGGGCCTTGGCTAGCGGGCTACGAGCAGTACTTC. Amino acids: CAWGPWLAGYEQYF. Complete variable domain (other parts from reference TRBV30 and TRBJ2-7): SQTIHQWPATLVQPVGSPLSLECTVEGTSNPNLYWYRQAAGRGLQLLFYSVGIGQISSEVPQNLSASRPQDRQFILSSKKLLLSDSGFYLCAWGPWLAGYEQYFGPGTRLTVT.

This clone was seen once. The rearrangement uses TRBV18 and TRBJ2-7; 14 bases match TRBD2. The V gene's germline CDR1 is KGHSH and CDR2 LQKENI. The CDR3 length is 17 residues. V lost 2 bases, J lost 4 bases, and 7 bases stayed unmatched. The CDR3 DNA reads as TGTGCCAGCTCACCAACACCCGGGACTAGCGGGAGTTACGAGCAGTACTTC. This gives the protein CASSPTPGTSGSYEQYF.

This chain uses TRBV6-5 with TRBJ1-6, with D possibly matching TRBD1 (5 bases). The CDR3 loop spans 14 amino acids. Germline V lookup: CDR1 MNHEY, CDR2 SVGAGI. The V end was cut by 5 bases, the J end by 5 bases, with 10 bases between. In nucleotides, the CDR3 is TGTGCCAGCAGTAGCGGGACCGATAATTCACCCCTCCACTTT. It codes for CASSSGTDNSPLHF.